This T cell receptor beta chain was profiled in a study of siplizumab effects on memory and regulatory T cells. Whole-study results and caveats: Apparently key alloresponse contributors, naive T cells also seemed more diverse than memory cells.

Assay used: immunoSEQ multiplex PCR; TCRdb lists only in-frame clones, some missing. The sample comprises 37,000 or so clones, roughly 90% of which are singletons, and 0.25% rests with the top ten. Unstimulated naive, memory, effector memory and TEMRA subsets were subjected to sequencing in three donor pairs. This clone showed up just once. The antigen remains undetermined. The clonotype was recovered from a human donor in good health. The material sequenced was naive CD4+ T cells sorted from blood.

CDR3 residues: CASSQASGTLAKNIQYF. CDR3 in DNA: TGCGCCAGCAGCCAAGCTAGCGGGACCCTAGCCAAAAACATTCAGTACTTC. This chain links TRBV4-1 with TRBJ2-4; TRBD2 matches at 9 bases. The junction had 4 bases not matched to a gene; V was cut back by 1 base and J by 0 bases. The CDR3 loop spans 17 amino acids. Germline CDR1 and CDR2: MGHRA and YSYEKL.